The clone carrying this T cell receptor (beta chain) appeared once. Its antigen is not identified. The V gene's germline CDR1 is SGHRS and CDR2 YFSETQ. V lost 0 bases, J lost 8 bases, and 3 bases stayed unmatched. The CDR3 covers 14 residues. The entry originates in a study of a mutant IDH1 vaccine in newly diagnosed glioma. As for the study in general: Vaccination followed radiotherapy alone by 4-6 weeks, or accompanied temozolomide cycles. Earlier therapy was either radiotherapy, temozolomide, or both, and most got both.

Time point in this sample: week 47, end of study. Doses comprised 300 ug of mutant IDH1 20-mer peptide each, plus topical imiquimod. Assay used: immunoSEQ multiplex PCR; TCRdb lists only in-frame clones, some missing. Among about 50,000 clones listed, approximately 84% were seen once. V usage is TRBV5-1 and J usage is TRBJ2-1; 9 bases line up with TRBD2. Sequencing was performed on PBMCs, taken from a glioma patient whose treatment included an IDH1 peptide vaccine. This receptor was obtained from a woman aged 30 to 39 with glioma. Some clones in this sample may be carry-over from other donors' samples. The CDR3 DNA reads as TGCGCCAGCAGCTTGGGGCGGGAGGGGGATGAGCAGTTCTTC. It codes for CASSLGREGDEQFF. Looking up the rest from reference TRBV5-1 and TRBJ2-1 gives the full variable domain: KAGVTQTPRYLIKTRGQQVTLSCSPISGHRSVSWYQQTPGQGLQFLFEYFSETQRNKGNFPGRFSGRQFSNSRSEMNVSTLELGDSALYLCASSLGREGDEQFFGPGTRLTVL.